The rows below give T cell receptor beta chains drawn from one sample of a study of control samples from healthy donors and cancer patients. The assay was immunoSEQ multiplex PCR, and TCRdb's table has in-frame clones only and misses some. Of 150,000 to 200,000 clones listed, 90% are singletons. The specimen was blood. The receptor source for this set is a woman aged 45 to 65 in good health. CDR3s include the opening cysteine and the closing phenylalanine or tryptophan. A D gene is named only where the DNA matches it firmly. A row's size may be missing; if present it is once, few, many or a size class.

j_call	d_call	clone_size	v_call	cdr3_aa	cdr3_nt
TRBJ2-1	NA	NA	TRBV6-2/TRBV6-3	CASSYGGLGNEQFF	TGTGCCAGCAGTTACGGGGGGCTGGGCAATGAGCAGTTCTTC
TRBJ1-2	NA	NA	TRBV6-2/TRBV6-3	CASSYDSYGYTF	TGTGCCAGCAGTTACGACAGCTATGGCTACACCTTC
TRBJ2-5	NA	once	TRBV5-1	CASSFPGVGKETQYF	TGCGCCAGCAGCTTTCCCGGGGTGGGGAAAGAGACCCAGTACTTC
TRBJ2-7	NA	NA	TRBV6-2/TRBV6-3	CASSYSGPVSYEQYF	TGTGCCAGCAGTTACTCGGGCCCTGTCTCCTACGAGCAGTACTTC
TRBJ1-3	TRBD1	NA	TRBV6-5	CASSTRTGSGNTIYF	TGTGCCAGCAGTACCCGGACAGGGTCTGGAAACACCATATATTTT
TRBJ2-1	TRBD2	NA	TRBV3-1/TRBV3-2	CASSQLAGGPNEQFF	TGTGCCAGCAGCCAGCTAGCGGGGGGGCCTAATGAGCAGTTCTTC
TRBJ2-3	TRBD2	NA	TRBV6-2/TRBV6-3	CASSPTSGGTHTQYF	TGTGCCAGCAGCCCCACTAGCGGGGGGACCCATACGCAGTATTTT
TRBJ2-7	NA	NA	TRBV28	CASSLQPNGGYEQYF	TGTGCCAGCAGTCTACAGCCAAACGGCGGCTACGAGCAGTACTTC
TRBJ2-7	NA	NA	TRBV5-5	CASSGTYEQYF	TGTGCCAGCAGCGGAACCTACGAGCAGTACTTC
TRBJ1-3	NA	NA	TRBV10-3	CAISTGNKDTIYF	TGTGCCATCAGCACAGGCAATAAGGACACCATATATTTT